One sample yielded the 22 T cell receptor beta chains listed below, sequenced in a study of blood T cell repertoires in COVID-19. Generated by immunoSEQ multiplex PCR, the TCRdb table keeps only in-frame clones and is missing some. This table holds 150,000 to 200,000 clones, about 74% found once. Sequenced sample: peripheral blood. The receptor source for this set is a woman older than 75 with acute or convalescent COVID-19.

The chain joins TRBV28 to TRBJ2-1; 11 bases are a match to TRBD2. Trimming cost V 6 bases and J 7 bases; bases outside gene matches: 8. Germline V gene sequence: CDR1 MDHEN, CDR2 SYDVKM. There are 15 residues in the CDR3. CDR3 residues: CASRVAGGPRNEQFF. The CDR3 DNA reads TGTGCCAGCAGGGTAGCGGGAGGGCCGAGGAATGAGCAGTTCTTC.

V usage is TRBV11-2 and J usage is TRBJ1-1; the D is unclear. The CDR3 is 16 amino acids. In germline, CDR1 is SGHAT, CDR2 FQNNGV. The V and J ends lost 2 bases and 4 bases respectively, with 17 bases between them. In DNA form, the CDR3 reads TGTGCCAGCAGCTTACAAGGCACTAGTCTTGGCACTGAAGCTTTCTTT. It is translated as CASSLQGTSLGTEAFF.

V usage is TRBV5-4 and J usage is TRBJ1-1, with TRBD1 matching over 9 bases. V lost 4 bases to trimming and J lost 3 bases; unmatched junction nucleotides: 7. Germline V gene sequence: CDR1 SGHNT, CDR2 YYREEE (reference sequence). This CDR3 is 15 amino acids long. Written as DNA, the CDR3 is TGTGCCAGCAGCGATTCCCGGACAGGGGACACTGAAGCTTTCTTT. It codes for CASSDSRTGDTEAFF.

This chain uses TRBV9 with TRBJ2-2, with TRBD2 matching over 15 bases. Losses at the gene ends were 3 bases for V and 6 bases for J; bases not matched to a gene: 3. The germline gives CDR1 SGDLS, CDR2 YYNGEE. The CDR3 is 16 residues long. The CDR3 loop reads CASSAGLAGGSGELFF. CDR3 DNA: TGTGCCAGCAGCGCTGGACTAGCGGGAGGGTCCGGGGAGCTGTTTTTT.

The J gene is TRBJ1-4, the V gene TRBV28; the match to TRBD1 covers 11 bases. Trimming cost V 7 bases and J 8 bases; bases outside gene matches: 6. Germline V lookup: CDR1 MDHEN, CDR2 SYDVKM. The CDR3 has 14 amino acids. CDR3 sequence: CASNPGDRGEKLFF. The CDR3 DNA reads as TGTGCCAGCAATCCCGGGGACAGGGGGGAAAAACTGTTTTTT.

CDR3 in amino acids: CASSLSRAGGGYGYTF. CDR3 coding DNA: TGTGCCAGCAGTTTATCCCGGGCGGGAGGGGGCTATGGCTACACCTTC. The chain couples TRBV27 to TRBJ1-2; possibly TRBD1 for D (6 bases). Trimming cost V 0 bases and J 4 bases, with 15 bases left between them. The CDR3 is made up of 16 amino acids. Germline V gene lookup returns CDR1 MNHEY and CDR2 SMNVEV (reference sequence).

The chain combines TRBV7-9 with TRBJ2-7; 8 bases are a match to TRBD1. This CDR3 is built from 14 residues. Germline V gives CDR1 SEHNR, CDR2 FQNEAQ (reference sequence). The ends lost 5 bases at V and 2 bases at J; junction bases unmatched: 5. The DNA of the CDR3 is TGTGCCAGCAGCCGTGGACAGGGCGCCTACGAGCAGTACTTC. It translates to CASSRGQGAYEQYF. Based on the CDR3 plus reference TRBV7-9 and TRBJ2-7, the full variable domain is DTGVSQNPRHKITKRGQNVTFRCDPISEHNRLYWYRQTLGQGPEFLTYFQNEAQLEKSRLLSDRFSAERPKGSFSTLEIQRTEQGDSAMYLCASSRGQGAYEQYFGPGTRLTVT.

The genes are TRBV28 and TRBJ2-2; 8 positions match TRBD2. The CDR3 totals 14 residues. Germline CDR1 MDHEN, CDR2 SYDVKM. The junction had 10 bases not matched to a gene; V was cut back by 11 bases and J by 5 bases. The CDR3 region has the DNA TGTGCCGCCGATTCGGGAGGGAGGACCGGGGAGCTGTTTTTT. This codes for CAADSGGRTGELFF.

V usage is TRBV12-5 and J usage is TRBJ1-5; 8 bases line up with TRBD1. Trimming removed 6 bases from V and 4 bases from J; junction bases left unmatched: 5. Germline V gene sequence: CDR1 LGHNT, CDR2 FRNRAP. The CDR3 spans 14 residues. The CDR3 bases are TGTGCTAGTGGCACACAGGGGGGTAATCAGCCCCAGCATTTT. This encodes CASGTQGGNQPQHF.

The chain combines TRBV7-2 with TRBJ1-5, with D hard to call. Germline V gene sequence: CDR1 SGHTA, CDR2 FQGNSA. This CDR3 has 14 residues. Deletions cut 3 bases from V and 4 bases from J, with 10 bases between. This chain's CDR3 is CASSFEAGNQPQHF. The DNA of the CDR3 is TGTGCCAGCAGCTTCGAGGCTGGGAATCAGCCCCAGCATTTT.

To note about this clone: This CDR3 is also generated by other DNA sequences in the sample. The CDR3 bases are TGTGCCAGTAGTGACAGGGGTACAGATACGCAGTATTTT. Its translation: CASSDRGTDTQYF. The V and J genes are TRBV19 and TRBJ2-3, with TRBD1 identical over 8 bases. CDR1 and CDR2 (germline): LNHDA, SQIVND (reference sequence). V trimming: 5 bases; J trimming: 3 bases; junction bases outside the gene matches: 1. This CDR3 is 13 amino acids long. Together with reference TRBV19 and TRBJ2-3, the CDR3 gives the full variable domain: DGGITQSPKYLFRKEGQNVTLSCEQNLNHDAMYWYRQDPGQGLRLIYYSQIVNDFQKGDIAEGYSVSREKKESFPLTVTSAQKNPTAFYLCASSDRGTDTQYFGPGTRLTVL.

V and J are TRBV10-1 and TRBJ2-2, with D possibly being TRBD1 (6 bases). This CDR3 has 14 residues. Trimming left V 6 bases short and J 5 bases short, with 13 bases between. Germline assignment: CDR1 WNHNN and CDR2 SYGVQD (reference sequence). CDR3 DNA: TGCGCCAGCAGCGATATAAGGGGGACCGGGGAGCTGTTTTTT. It is translated as CASSDIRGTGELFF.

The table lists this clone with a count of one. The V and J genes are TRBV4-1 and TRBJ1-6, with D maybe TRBD1 (6 bases). The CDR3 is made up of 17 amino acids. V gave up 0 bases and J gave up 8 bases, with 17 bases separating them. CDR1 and CDR2 (germline): MGHRA, YSYEKL. The CDR3 sequence: CASSQDSKQGLDSPLHF. CDR3 DNA sequence: TGCGCCAGCAGCCAAGATTCAAAACAGGGTCTGGATTCACCCCTCCACTTT.

The rearrangement uses TRBV3-1 (or the pseudogene TRBV3-2) and TRBJ2-5; 7 nucleotides align to TRBD1. Unmatched junction bases numbered 12, after V lost 4 bases and J lost 4 bases. The germline gives CDR1 LGHDT, CDR2 YNNKEL (reference sequence). This CDR3 contains 16 residues. CDR3 loop: CASSRQKTGRRETQYF. CDR3 DNA: TGTGCCAGCAGCCGACAAAAGACAGGGAGAAGAGAGACCCAGTACTTC.

This clone was seen a few times. The chain combines TRBV27 with TRBJ2-1; the D gene is possibly TRBD1 (5 bases). Trimming shortened V by 4 bases and J by 6 bases, and 16 bases separated the two germline ends. This CDR3 contains 15 residues. Germline CDR1 reads MNHEY; CDR2 reads SMNVEV (reference sequence). In DNA, the CDR3 is TGTGCCAGCAGTTCAGGGCCTACAGTTTTCAATGAGCAGTTCTTC. This encodes CASSSGPTVFNEQFF.

This clone appeared a few times. The CDR3 nucleotides read TGTGCCAGCACGTCAGACTACGAGCAGTACTTC. Amino acids: CASTSDYEQYF. The V and J genes are TRBV28 and TRBJ2-7; no firm D call. Trimming cost V 7 bases and J 3 bases, with 7 bases left between them. Looked up from germline, CDR1 is MDHEN and CDR2 is SYDVKM. This CDR3 contains 11 residues.

The V gene is TRBV10-3, the J gene TRBJ1-1, with a possible D match to TRBD1 (5 bases). The germline V gene encodes CDR1 ENHRY and CDR2 SYGVKD. V lost 4 bases, J lost 1 base, and 10 bases lay in between. This CDR3 spans 14 amino acids. CDR3 nucleotides: TGTGCCATCAGTGGCGGACACGCGAACACTGAAGCTTTCTTT. It codes for CAISGGHANTEAFF.

The rearrangement links TRBV19 to TRBJ1-4; 9 positions match TRBD1. In germline, CDR1 is LNHDA, CDR2 SQIVND (reference sequence). V shed 3 bases and J 8 bases; nucleotides not matched to a gene: 7. The CDR3 length is 15 residues. The CDR3 loop reads CASSISRDRVEKLFF. CDR3 nucleotide sequence: TGTGCCAGTAGTATCTCCCGGGACAGGGTCGAAAAACTGTTTTTT. The variable domain in full, completed from reference TRBV19 and TRBJ1-4, reads DGGITQSPKYLFRKEGQNVTLSCEQNLNHDAMYWYRQDPGQGLRLIYYSQIVNDFQKGDIAEGYSVSREKKESFPLTVTSAQKNPTAFYLCASSISRDRVEKLFFGSGTQLSVL.

This chain links TRBV20-1 with TRBJ2-1; tentatively, D is TRBD2 (6 bases). This CDR3 contains 11 residues. CDR1 is DFQATT, CDR2 SNEGSKA, per germline (reference sequence). Trimming removed 2 bases at V and 10 bases at J, with 9 bases between. This CDR3 reads CSARLLAEQFF. The CDR3 bases are TGCAGTGCTAGACTTCTAGCGGAGCAGTTCTTC.

This sequence joins TRBV24-1 and TRBJ2-3; D might be TRBD1 (5 bases). The V end lost 7 bases, the J end lost 2 bases, and 6 bases lay between the germline ends. The germline V gene has CDR1 KGHDR and CDR2 SFDVKD. The CDR3 sequence is 12 residues long. CDR3 residues: CATRDTTDTQYF. In DNA, the CDR3 is TGTGCCACCAGGGACACCACAGATACGCAGTATTTT.

This clone appeared a few times. J is TRBJ1-5 and V is TRBV4-3, with a weak D call TRBD1 (5 bases). The CDR3 is 16 residues long. Trimming removed 0 bases from V and 3 bases from J, with 12 bases in between. Germline V gene lookup returns CDR1 LGHNA and CDR2 YSLEER. Here the CDR3 reads CASSQDRTKVNQPQHF. The CDR3 bases are TGCGCCAGCAGCCAAGATCGGACAAAGGTCAATCAGCCCCAGCATTTT.

This sequence joins TRBV6-6 and TRBJ2-1; 7 positions agree with TRBD2. The CDR3 contains 12 residues. V dropped 6 bases and J dropped 9; count of bases not matched to a gene: 5. Germline V CDR1 and CDR2: MNHNY, SVGAGI (reference sequence). CDR3: CASSPGGSEQFF. The DNA of the CDR3 is TGTGCCAGCAGCCCCGGGGGGAGTGAGCAGTTCTTC.